This T cell receptor beta chain was recorded in a study of ipilimumab plus nivolumab after autologous stem cell transplantation. Patients got ipilimumab 1 mg/kg beginning 14 to 28 days post-transplant. This CDR3 comprises 14 residues. Germline loops: CDR1 MNHEY, CDR2 SVGAGI. V lost 2 bases, J lost 4 bases, and 5 bases stayed unmatched. Using immunoSEQ multiplex PCR, the repertoire was profiled, and TCRdb retains in-frame clones only, with some absent. The sample has over 80,000 clones; 83% are singletons. Sequences were derived from PBMCs, sampled in a trial of ipilimumab plus nivolumab as post-transplant consolidation. The V and J genes are TRBV6-5 and TRBJ2-7; 7 bases are a match to TRBD1. This receptor was obtained from a male donor with diffuse large B-cell lymphoma. CDR3 sequence (DNA): TGTGCCAGCAGTTACGGGGGACAGTCTTACGAGCAGTACTTC. Translated, it gives CASSYGGQSYEQYF.